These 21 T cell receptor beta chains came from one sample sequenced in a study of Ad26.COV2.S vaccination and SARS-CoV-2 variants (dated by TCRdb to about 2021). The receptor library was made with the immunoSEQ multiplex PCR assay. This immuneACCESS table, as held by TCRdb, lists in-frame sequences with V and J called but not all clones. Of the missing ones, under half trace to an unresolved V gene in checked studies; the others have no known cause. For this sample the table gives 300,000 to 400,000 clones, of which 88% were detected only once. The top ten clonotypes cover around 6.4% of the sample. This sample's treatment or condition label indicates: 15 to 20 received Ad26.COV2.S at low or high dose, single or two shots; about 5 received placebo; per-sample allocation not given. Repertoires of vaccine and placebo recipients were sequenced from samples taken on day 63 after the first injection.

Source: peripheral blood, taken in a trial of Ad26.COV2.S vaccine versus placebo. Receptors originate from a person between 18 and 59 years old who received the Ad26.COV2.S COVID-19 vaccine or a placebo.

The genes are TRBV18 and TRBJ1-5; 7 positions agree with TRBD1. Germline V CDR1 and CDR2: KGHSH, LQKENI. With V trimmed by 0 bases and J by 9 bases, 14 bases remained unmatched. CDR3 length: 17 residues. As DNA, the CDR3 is TGTGCCAGCTCACCACCGCTGGGGCAGGGGGACCGAAGGCCCCAGCATTTT. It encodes CASSPPLGQGDRRPQHF.

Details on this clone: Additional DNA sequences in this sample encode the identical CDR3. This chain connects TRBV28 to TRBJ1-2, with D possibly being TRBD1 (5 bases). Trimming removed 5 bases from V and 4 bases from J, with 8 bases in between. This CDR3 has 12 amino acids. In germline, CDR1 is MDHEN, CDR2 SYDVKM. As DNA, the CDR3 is TGTGCCAGCAGTCCTGACAGCTATGGCTACACCTTC. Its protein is CASSPDSYGYTF.

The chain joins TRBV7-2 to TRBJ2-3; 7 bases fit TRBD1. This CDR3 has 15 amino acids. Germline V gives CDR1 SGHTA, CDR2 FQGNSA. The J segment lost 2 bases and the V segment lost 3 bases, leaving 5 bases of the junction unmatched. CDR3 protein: CASSFRGQSTDTQYF. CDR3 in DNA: TGTGCCAGCAGCTTTAGGGGGCAGTCCACAGATACGCAGTATTTT.

CDR3 DNA sequence: TGTGCCAGCTCCCCGGGACTAGCGGGGCCAGAGACCCAGTACTTC. Its translation: CASSPGLAGPETQYF. The chain recombines TRBV18 with TRBJ2-5, with TRBD2 matching 13 bases. The CDR3 sequence is 15 residues long. Germline-derived CDR1 and CDR2 are KGHSH and LQKENI. Trimming removed 6 bases from V and 4 bases from J; junction bases left unmatched: 5.

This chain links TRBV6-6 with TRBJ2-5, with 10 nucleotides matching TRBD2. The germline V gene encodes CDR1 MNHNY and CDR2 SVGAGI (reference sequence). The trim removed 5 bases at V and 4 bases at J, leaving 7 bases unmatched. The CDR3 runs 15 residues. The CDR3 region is CASSAFSGGPETQYF. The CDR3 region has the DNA TGTGCCAGCAGTGCCTTTAGCGGGGGGCCAGAGACCCAGTACTTC.

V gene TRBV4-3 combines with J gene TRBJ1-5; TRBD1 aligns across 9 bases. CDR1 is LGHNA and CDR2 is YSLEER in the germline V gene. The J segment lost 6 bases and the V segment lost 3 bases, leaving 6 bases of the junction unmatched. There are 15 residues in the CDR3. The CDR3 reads CASSQDRGAPQPQHF. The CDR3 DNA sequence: TGCGCCAGCAGCCAGGACAGGGGTGCACCTCAGCCCCAGCATTTT.

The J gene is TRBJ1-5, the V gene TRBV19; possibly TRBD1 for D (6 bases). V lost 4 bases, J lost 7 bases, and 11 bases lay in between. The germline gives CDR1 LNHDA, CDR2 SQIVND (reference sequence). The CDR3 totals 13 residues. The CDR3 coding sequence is TGTGCCAGTAGTAAGGGGGTTGAACAGCCCCAGCATTTT. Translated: CASSKGVEQPQHF.

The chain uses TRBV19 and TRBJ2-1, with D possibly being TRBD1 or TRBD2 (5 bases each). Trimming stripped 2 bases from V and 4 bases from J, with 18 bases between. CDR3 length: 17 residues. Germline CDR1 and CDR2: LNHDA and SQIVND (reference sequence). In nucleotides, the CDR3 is TGTGCCAGTAGTATATTTAAAGGCCGGGACGGATACAATGAGCAGTTCTTC. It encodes CASSIFKGRDGYNEQFF.

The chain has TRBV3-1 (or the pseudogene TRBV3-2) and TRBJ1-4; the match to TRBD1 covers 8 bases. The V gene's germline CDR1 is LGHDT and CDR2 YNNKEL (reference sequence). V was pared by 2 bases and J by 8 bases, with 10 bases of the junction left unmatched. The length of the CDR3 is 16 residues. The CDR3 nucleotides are TGTGCCAGCAGCCAACACGGACAGGGAAAGGTGGAAAAACTGTTTTTT. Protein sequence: CASSQHGQGKVEKLFF.

CDR3 region: CASSLDYTQYF. The CDR3 bases are TGTGCCAGCAGCCTTGATTACACCCAGTACTTC. The chain uses TRBV3-1 (or the pseudogene TRBV3-2) and TRBJ2-5; D is ambiguous. Looked up from germline, CDR1 is LGHDT and CDR2 is YNNKEL (reference sequence). V lost 4 bases and J lost 8, with 8 bases in between. The CDR3 totals 11 residues.

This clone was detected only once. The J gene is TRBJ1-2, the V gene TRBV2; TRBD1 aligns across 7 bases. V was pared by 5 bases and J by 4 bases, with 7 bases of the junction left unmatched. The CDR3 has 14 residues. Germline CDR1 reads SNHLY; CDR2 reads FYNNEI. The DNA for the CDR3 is TGTGCCAGCAGTCTAGGACAGGCTAGCTATGGCTACACCTTC. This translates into CASSLGQASYGYTF.

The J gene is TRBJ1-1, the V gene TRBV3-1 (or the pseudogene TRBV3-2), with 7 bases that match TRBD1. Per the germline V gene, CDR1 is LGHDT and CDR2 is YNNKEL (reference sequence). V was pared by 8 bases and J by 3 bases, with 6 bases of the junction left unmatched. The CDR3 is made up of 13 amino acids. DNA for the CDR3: TGTGCCAGCGGTAGACAGGGAGACACTGAAGCTTTCTTT. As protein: CASGRQGDTEAFF.

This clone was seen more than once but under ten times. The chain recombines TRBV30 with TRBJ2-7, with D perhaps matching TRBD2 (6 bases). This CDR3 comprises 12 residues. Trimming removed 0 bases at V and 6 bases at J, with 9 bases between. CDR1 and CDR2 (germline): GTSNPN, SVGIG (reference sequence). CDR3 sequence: CAWSVLGGEQYF. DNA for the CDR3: TGTGCCTGGAGTGTACTGGGGGGCGAGCAGTACTTC.

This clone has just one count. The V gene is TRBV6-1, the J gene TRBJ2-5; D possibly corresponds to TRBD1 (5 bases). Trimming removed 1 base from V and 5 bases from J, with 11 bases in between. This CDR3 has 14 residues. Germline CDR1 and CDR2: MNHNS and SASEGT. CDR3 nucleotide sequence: TGTGCCAGCAGTGAAGGGCAGGGTGGGGAGACCCAGTACTTC. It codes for CASSEGQGGETQYF.

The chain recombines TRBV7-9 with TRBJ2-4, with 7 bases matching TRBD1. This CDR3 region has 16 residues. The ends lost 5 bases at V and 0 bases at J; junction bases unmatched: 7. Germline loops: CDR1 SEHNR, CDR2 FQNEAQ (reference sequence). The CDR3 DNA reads TGTGCCAGCAGCGTCCGGGACAGCTTAGCCAAAAACATTCAGTACTTC. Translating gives CASSVRDSLAKNIQYF.

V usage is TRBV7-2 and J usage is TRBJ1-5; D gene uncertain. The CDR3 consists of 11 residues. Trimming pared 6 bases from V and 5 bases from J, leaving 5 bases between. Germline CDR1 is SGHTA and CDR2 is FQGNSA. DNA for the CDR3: TGTGCCAGCAGTTCCGATCAGCCCCAGCATTTT. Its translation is CASSSDQPQHF.

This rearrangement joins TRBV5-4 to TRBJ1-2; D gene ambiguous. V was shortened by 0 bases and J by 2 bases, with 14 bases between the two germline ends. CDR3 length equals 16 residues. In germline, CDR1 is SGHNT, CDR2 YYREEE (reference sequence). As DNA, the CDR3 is TGTGCCAGCAGCTTGGCCGGGAGTTTAGCGAACTATGGCTACACCTTC. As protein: CASSLAGSLANYGYTF.

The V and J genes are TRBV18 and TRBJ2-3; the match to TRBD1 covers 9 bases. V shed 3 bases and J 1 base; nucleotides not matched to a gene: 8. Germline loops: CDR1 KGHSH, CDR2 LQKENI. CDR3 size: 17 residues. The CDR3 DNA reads TGTGCCAGCTCACCCTCCCGGGACAGGGCAGGCACAGATACGCAGTATTTT. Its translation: CASSPSRDRAGTDTQYF.

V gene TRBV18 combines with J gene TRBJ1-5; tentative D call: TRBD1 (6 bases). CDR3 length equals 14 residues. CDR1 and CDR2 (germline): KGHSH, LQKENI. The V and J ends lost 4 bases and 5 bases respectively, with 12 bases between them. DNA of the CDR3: TGTGCCAGCTCACTAGACAGGTTGGATCAGCCCCAGCATTTT. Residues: CASSLDRLDQPQHF.

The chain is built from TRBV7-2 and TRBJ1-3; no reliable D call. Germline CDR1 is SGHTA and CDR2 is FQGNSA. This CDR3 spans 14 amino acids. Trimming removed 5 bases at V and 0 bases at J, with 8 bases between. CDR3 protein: CASSPRTSGNTIYF. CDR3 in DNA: TGTGCCAGCAGCCCCCGTACCTCTGGAAACACCATATATTTT.

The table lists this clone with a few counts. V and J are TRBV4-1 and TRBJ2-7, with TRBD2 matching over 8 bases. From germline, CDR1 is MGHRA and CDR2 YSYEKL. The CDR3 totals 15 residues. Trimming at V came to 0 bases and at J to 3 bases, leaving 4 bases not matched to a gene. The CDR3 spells CASSQDWTSNYEQYF. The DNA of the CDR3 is TGCGCCAGCAGCCAAGATTGGACTAGCAACTACGAGCAGTACTTC.